The clone carrying this TCR beta chain has just a few counts. Its antigen is currently unknown. The record originates from a study of EBV T-cell therapy then PD-1 blockade in nasopharyngeal carcinoma. Produced via immunoSEQ multiplex PCR; TCRdb's table is partial and in-frame only. The repertoire has some 20,000 clones, 84% of them found once; the top ten carry approximately 30%. The treatment here: AdE1-LMPpoly-expanded autologous EBV-specific T-cell therapy followed by anti-PD-1 nivolumab. The material sequenced was CD8+ T cells from blood, taken between days 50 and 65 from a patient whose treatment included autologous EBV-specific T cells and nivolumab. This TCR was sampled from a middle-aged man with nasopharyngeal carcinoma.

CDR3 sequence (DNA): TGTGCCAGCAGCCAAATGACTAGCGGGGGGACGCAGTATTTT. Its translation: CASSQMTSGGTQYF. The chain combines TRBV3-1 (or the pseudogene TRBV3-2) with TRBJ2-3, with 13 nucleotides matching TRBD2. J gave up 9 bases and V 2 bases, and 2 bases lay outside the gene matches. Germline V gives CDR1 LGHDT, CDR2 YNNKEL (reference sequence). CDR3 size: 14 residues.